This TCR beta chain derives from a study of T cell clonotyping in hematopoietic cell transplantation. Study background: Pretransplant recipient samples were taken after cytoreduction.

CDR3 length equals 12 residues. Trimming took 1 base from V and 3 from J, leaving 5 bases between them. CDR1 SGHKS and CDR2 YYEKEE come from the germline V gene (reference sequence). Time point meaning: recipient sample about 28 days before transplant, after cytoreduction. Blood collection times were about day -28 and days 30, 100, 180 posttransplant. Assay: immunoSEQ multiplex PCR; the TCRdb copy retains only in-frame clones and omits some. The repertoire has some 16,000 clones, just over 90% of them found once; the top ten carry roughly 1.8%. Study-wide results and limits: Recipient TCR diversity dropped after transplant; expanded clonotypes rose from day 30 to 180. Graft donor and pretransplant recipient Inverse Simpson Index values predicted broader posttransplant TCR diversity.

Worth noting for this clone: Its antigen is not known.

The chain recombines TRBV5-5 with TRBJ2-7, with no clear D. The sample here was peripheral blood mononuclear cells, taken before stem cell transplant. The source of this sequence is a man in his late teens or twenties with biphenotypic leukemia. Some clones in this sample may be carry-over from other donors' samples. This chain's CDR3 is CASSLTHYEQYF. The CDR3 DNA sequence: TGTGCCAGCAGCTTGACCCACTACGAGCAGTACTTC.